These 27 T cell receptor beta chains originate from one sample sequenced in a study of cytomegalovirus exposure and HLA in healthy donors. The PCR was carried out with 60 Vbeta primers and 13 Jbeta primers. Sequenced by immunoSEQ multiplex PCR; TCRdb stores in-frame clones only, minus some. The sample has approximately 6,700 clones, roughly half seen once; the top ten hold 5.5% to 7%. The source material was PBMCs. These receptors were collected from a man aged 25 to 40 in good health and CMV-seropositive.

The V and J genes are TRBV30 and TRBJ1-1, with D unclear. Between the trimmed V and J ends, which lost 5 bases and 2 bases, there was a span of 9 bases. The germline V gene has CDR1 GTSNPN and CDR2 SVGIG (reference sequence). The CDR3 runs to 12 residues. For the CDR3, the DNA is TGTGCCTGGGGGGAGGCCAACACTGAAGCTTTCTTT. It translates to CAWGEANTEAFF.

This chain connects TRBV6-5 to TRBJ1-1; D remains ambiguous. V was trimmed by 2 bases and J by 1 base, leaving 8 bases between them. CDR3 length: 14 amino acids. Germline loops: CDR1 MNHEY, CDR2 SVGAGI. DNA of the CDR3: TGTGCCAGCAGTTACGAGGGCCCGAACACTGAAGCTTTCTTT. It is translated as CASSYEGPNTEAFF.

The DNA for the CDR3 is TGCGCCAGCAGCCAAGACCTAGCGGACCAAGAGACCCAGTACTTC. It translates to CASSQDLADQETQYF. The chain joins TRBV4-3 to TRBJ2-5; the match to TRBD2 covers 7 bases. V lost 0 bases, J lost 0 bases, and 1 base stayed unmatched. The V gene's germline CDR1 is LGHNA and CDR2 YSLEER. The CDR3 spans 15 residues.

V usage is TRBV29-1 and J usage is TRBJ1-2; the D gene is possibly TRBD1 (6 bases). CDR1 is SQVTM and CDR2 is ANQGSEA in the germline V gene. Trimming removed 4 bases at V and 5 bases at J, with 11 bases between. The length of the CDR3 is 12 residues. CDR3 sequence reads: CSVARGLYGYTF. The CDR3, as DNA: TGCAGCGTTGCCAGGGGCCTATATGGCTACACCTTC.

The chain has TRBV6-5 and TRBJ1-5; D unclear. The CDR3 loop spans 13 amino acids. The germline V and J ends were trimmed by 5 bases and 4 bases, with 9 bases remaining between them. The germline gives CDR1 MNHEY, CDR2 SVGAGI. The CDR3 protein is CASSQSGNQPQHF. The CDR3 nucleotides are TGTGCCAGCAGTCAGTCGGGAAATCAGCCCCAGCATTTT.

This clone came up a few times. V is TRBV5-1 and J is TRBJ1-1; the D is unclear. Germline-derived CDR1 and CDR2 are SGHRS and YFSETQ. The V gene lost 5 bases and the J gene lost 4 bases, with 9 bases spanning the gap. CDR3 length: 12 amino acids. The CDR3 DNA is TGCGCCAGCAGGAGGGAGGGCACTGAAGCTTTCTTT. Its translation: CASRREGTEAFF.

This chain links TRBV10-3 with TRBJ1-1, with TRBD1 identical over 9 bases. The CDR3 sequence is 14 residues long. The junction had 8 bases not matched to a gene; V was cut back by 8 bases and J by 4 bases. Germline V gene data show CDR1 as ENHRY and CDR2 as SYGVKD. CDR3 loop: CAIARTGEFTEAFF. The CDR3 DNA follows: TGTGCCATCGCCAGGACAGGGGAATTCACTGAAGCTTTCTTT.

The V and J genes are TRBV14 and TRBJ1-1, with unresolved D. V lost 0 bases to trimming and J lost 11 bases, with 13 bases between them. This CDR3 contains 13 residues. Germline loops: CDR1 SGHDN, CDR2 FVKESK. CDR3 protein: CASSQDRGIRAFF. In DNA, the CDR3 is TGTGCCAGCAGCCAAGATCGAGGGATAAGGGCTTTCTTT.

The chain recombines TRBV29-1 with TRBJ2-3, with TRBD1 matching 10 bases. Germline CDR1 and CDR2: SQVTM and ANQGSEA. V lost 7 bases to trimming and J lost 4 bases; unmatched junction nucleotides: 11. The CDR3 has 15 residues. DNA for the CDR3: TGCAGCGCTGCAGGGGGACAGGGGCATCCAGATACGCAGTATTTT. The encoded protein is CSAAGGQGHPDTQYF.

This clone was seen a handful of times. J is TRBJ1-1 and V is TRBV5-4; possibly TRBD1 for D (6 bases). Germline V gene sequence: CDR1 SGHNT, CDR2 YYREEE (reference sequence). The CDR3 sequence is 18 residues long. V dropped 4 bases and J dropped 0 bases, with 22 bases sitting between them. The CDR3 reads CASSNPSQGRRLNTEAFF. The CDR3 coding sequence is TGTGCCAGCAGCAACCCTTCGCAGGGGCGACGTCTGAACACTGAAGCTTTCTTT.

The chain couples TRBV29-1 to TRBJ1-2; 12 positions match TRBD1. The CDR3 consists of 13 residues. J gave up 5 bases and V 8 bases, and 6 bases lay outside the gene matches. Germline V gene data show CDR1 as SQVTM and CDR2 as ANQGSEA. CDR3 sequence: CSIRDRGPYGYTF. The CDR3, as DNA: TGCAGCATCCGGGACAGGGGGCCATATGGCTACACCTTC.

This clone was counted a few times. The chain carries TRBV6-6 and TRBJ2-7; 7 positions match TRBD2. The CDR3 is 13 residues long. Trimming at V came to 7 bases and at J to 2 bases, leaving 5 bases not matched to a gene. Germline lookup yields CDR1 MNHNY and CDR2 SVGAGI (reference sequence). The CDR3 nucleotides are TGTGCCAGCAAACGGGGGACTACCTACGAGCAGTACTTC. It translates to CASKRGTTYEQYF.

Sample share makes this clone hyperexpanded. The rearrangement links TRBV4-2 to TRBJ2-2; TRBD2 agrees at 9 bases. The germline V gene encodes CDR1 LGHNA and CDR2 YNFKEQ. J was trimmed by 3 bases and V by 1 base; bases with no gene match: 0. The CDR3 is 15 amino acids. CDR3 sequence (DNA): TGTGCCAGCAGCCAAGGGACTAGCGACACCGGGGAGCTGTTTTTT. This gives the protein CASSQGTSDTGELFF.

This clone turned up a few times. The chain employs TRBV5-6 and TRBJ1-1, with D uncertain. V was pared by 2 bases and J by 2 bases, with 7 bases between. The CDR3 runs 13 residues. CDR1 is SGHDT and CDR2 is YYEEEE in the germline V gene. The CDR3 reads CASSLGGNTEAFF. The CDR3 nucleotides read TGTGCCAGCAGCTTAGGAGGAAACACTGAAGCTTTCTTT.

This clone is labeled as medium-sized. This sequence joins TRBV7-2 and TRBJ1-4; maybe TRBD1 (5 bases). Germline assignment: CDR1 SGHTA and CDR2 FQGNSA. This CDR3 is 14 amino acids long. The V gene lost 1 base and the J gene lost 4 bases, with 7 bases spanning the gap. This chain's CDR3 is CASSLGQINEKLFF. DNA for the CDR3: TGTGCCAGCAGCTTAGGACAGATTAATGAAAAACTGTTTTTT.

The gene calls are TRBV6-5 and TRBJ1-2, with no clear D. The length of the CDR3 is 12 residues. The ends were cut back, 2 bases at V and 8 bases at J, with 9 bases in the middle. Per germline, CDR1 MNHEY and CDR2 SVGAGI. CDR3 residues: CASSYEGGGYTF. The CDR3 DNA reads TGTGCCAGCAGTTACGAGGGCGGCGGCTACACCTTC.

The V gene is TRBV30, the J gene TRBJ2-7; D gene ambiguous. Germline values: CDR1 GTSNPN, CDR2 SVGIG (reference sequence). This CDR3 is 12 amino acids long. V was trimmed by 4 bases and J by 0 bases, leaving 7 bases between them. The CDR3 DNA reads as TGTGCCTGGAAAGTGAGCTCCTACGAGCAGTACTTC. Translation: CAWKVSSYEQYF.

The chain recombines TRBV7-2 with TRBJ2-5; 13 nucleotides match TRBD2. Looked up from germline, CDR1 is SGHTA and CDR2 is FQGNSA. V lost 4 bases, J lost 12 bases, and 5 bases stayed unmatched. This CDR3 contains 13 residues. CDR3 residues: CASSSGTSGMEYF. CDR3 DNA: TGTGCCAGCAGCTCAGGGACTAGCGGGATGGAGTACTTC.

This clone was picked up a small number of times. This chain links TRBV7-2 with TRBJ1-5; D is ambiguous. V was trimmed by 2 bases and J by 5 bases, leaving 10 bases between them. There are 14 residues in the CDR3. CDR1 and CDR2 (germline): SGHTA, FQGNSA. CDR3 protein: CASSLNQDYQPQHF. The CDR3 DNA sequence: TGTGCCAGCAGCTTAAATCAGGACTATCAGCCCCAGCATTTT.

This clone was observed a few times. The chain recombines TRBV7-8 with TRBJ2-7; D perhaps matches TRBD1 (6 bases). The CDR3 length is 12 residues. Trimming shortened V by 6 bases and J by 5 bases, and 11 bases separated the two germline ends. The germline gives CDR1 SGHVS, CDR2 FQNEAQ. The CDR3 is CASRQQGNEQYF. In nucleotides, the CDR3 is TGTGCCAGCAGACAACAGGGTAACGAGCAGTACTTC.

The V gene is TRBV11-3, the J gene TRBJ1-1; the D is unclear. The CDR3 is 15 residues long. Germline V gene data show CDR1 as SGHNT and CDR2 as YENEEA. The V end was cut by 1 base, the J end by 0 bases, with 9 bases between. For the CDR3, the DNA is TGTGCCAGCAGCTTAGGTGGGCAGGTGAACACTGAAGCTTTCTTT. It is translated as CASSLGGQVNTEAFF.

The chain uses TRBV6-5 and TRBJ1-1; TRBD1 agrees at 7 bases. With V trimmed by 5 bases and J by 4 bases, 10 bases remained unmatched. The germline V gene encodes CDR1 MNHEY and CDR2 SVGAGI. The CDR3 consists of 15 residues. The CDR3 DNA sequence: TGTGCCAGCAGTCCGGCAGGGGGAGTGGGCACTGAAGCTTTCTTT. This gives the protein CASSPAGGVGTEAFF.

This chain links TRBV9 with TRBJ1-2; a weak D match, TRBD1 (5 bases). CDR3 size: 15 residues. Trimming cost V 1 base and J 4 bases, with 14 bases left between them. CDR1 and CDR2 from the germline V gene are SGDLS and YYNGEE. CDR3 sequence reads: CASSVRPGPGYGYTF. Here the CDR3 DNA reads TGTGCCAGCAGCGTACGGCCAGGGCCGGGCTATGGCTACACCTTC. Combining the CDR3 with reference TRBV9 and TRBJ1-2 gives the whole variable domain DSGVTQTPKHLITATGQRVTLRCSPRSGDLSVYWYQQSLDQGLQFLIQYYNGEERAKGNILERFSAQQFPDLHSELNLSSLELGDSALYFCASSVRPGPGYGYTFGSGTRLTVV.

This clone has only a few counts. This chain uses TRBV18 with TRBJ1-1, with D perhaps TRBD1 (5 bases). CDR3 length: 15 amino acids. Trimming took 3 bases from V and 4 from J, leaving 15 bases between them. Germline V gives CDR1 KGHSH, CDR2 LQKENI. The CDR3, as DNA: TGTGCCAGCTCACCGTCGGGGGGAATGAGCACTGAAGCTTTCTTT. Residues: CASSPSGGMSTEAFF.

CDR3 region: CSVPTSGSNTGELFF. DNA for the CDR3: TGCAGCGTTCCGACTAGCGGGAGTAACACCGGGGAGCTGTTTTTT. V and J are TRBV29-1 and TRBJ2-2; TRBD2 matches at 12 bases. The CDR3 sequence is 15 residues long. CDR1 SQVTM and CDR2 ANQGSEA come from the germline V gene. Germline trimming cut 5 bases from V and 2 bases from J; bases unmatched to any gene: 3.

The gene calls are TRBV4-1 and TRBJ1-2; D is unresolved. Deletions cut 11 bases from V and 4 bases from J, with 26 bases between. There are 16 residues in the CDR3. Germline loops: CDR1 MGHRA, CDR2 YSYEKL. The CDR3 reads CAVASIKIDFPYGYTF. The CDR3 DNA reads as TGCGCCGTAGCCTCGATCAAGATCGATTTCCCCTATGGCTACACCTTC.

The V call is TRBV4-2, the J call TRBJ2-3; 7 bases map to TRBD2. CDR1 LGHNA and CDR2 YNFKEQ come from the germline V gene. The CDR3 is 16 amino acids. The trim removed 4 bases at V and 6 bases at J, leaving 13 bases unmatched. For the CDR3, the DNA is TGTGCCAGCAGCCCGAGACTAGCTGGGAGCTCCGATACGCAGTATTTT. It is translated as CASSPRLAGSSDTQYF.